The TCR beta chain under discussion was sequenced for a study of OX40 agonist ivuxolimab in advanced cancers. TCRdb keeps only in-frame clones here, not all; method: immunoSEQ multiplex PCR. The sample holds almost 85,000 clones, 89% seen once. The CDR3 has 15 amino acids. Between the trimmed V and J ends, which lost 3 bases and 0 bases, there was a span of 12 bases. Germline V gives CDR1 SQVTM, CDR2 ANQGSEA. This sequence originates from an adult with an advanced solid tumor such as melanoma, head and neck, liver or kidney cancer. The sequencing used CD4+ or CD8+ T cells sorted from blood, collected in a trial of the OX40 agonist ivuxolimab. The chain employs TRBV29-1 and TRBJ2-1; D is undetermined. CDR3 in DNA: TGCAGCGTTGATGGCGGTTTCGGCTCCTACAATGAGCAGTTCTTC. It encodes CSVDGGFGSYNEQFF.